A single sample is the source of the 8 T cell receptor gamma chains below, sequenced in a study of human gamma delta and Vdelta1 T cells. These receptors lack a known antigen. TCRdb reanalyzed the PCR reads using CATT. This table holds several thousand gamma-chain clones, 40% to 50% found once. The material sequenced was Vdelta1 gamma-delta T cells from blood grown in culture (DOT cells). The receptors originated from a human donor in good health.

Comments on this clone: One base away lies a much larger clone, so this may be a sequencing read error. At the DNA level, this CDR3 is encoded by other sequences in the same sample as well. The chain combines TRGV4 with TRGJ1 or TRGJ2. V lost 5 bases, J lost 2 bases, and 3 bases stayed unmatched. The CDR3 runs 12 residues. In germline, CDR1 is EGSTGY, CDR2 YDSYTSSV. CDR3 residues: CATWGDYYKKLF. CDR3 coding DNA: TGTGCCACCTGGGGGGATTATTATAAGAAACTCTTT.

The genes are TRGV5 and TRGJ1 or TRGJ2. The CDR3 is 16 amino acids. CDR1 is VINAFY, CDR2 YDVSNSKD, per germline. J lost 7 bases, V lost 0 bases, and 15 bases had no gene match. The CDR3 region is CATWDRRSPLRYKKLF. Here the CDR3 DNA reads TGTGCCACCTGGGACAGGAGGTCCCCTTTGAGGTATAAGAAACTCTTT.

There are a few counts of this clone. The chain combines TRGV8 with TRGJ1 or TRGJ2. The trim removed 2 bases at V and 10 bases at J, leaving 5 bases unmatched. CDR3 length equals 11 residues. Germline V gene lookup returns CDR1 VENAVY and CDR2 YDSYNSRV. CDR3 sequence (DNA): TGTGCCACCTGGGATAAGTGGAAGAAACTCTTT. It is translated as CATWDKWKKLF.

The chain couples TRGV4 to TRGJ1 or TRGJ2. V was clipped by 1 base and J by 10 bases; unmatched bases: 4. The germline gives CDR1 EGSTGY, CDR2 YDSYTSSV. The CDR3 length is 11 residues. CDR3: CATWDGVKKLF. For the CDR3, the DNA is TGTGCCACCTGGGATGGAGTAAAGAAACTCTTT.

This clone has only one observation. This chain connects TRGV10 to TRGJ1 or TRGJ2. TRGV10 has ORF status, its function being uncertain. This CDR3 has 12 residues. Trimming removed 9 bases from V and 2 bases from J; junction bases left unmatched: 5. This CDR3 is CAACYHYYKKLF. CDR3 nucleotides: TGTGCTGCGTGTTATCATTATTATAAGAAACTCTTT.

In its sample, this clone was seen a few times. The chain combines TRGV2 with TRGJ1 or TRGJ2. The V and J ends lost 1 base and 8 bases, in that order; junction bases with no gene match: 5. Germline-derived CDR1 and CDR2 are EGSNGY and YDSYNSKV. This CDR3 region has 12 residues. The CDR3 region is CATWDGHHKKLF. The DNA of the CDR3 is TGTGCCACCTGGGACGGCCATCATAAGAAACTCTTT.

The chain has TRGV9 and TRGJ1 or TRGJ2. The germline V gene has CDR1 GITISATS and CDR2 ISYDGTV (reference sequence). Losses at the gene ends were 0 bases for V and 4 bases for J; bases not matched to a gene: 6. The CDR3 is 14 residues long. CDR3 sequence (DNA): TGTGCCTTGTGGGAGGTGCATAGGTATTATAAGAAACTCTTT. It specifies CALWEVHRYYKKLF.

The V and J genes are TRGV5 and TRGJ1 or TRGJ2. V trimming: 0 bases; J trimming: 3 bases; junction bases outside the gene matches: 8. The CDR3 totals 15 residues. Germline V gives CDR1 VINAFY, CDR2 YDVSNSKD. This CDR3 reads CATWDRPRIYYKKLF. In DNA form, the CDR3 reads TGTGCCACCTGGGACAGGCCTAGGATTTATTATAAGAAACTCTTT.